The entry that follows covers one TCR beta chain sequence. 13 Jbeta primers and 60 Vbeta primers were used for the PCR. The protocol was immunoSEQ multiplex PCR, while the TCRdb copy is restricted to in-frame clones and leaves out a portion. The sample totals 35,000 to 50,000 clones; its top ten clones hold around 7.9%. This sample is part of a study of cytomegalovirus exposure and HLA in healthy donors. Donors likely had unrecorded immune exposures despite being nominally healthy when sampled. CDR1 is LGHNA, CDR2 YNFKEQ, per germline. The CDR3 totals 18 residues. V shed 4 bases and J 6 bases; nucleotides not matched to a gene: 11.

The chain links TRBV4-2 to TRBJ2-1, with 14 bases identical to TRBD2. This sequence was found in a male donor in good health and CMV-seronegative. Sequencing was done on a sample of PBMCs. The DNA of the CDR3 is TGTGCCAGCAGCCCGGGACTAGCGGGAGTGTTAGGGCGCAATGAGCAGTTCTTC. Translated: CASSPGLAGVLGRNEQFF.